This T cell receptor beta chain was recorded in a study of T cell clonality in common variable immunodeficiency. Whole-study findings and limits: Reportedly, TCR beta sequences from common variable immunodeficiency showed fewer deletions and N-nucleotide insertions.

This clone has a count of ten or more. Its antigen is still unknown. The read terminates 3 residues before the CDR3 end, so the remaining end is supplied by the germline J gene. CVID subjects had received replacement immunoglobulin for at least one year. Method: immunoSEQ multiplex PCR; TCRdb's copy keeps in-frame clones and lacks some. This sample comprises 21,000 or so clones, none seen once only. The CDR3 extends over 15 amino acids. Between the trimmed V and J ends, which lost 0 bases and 7 bases, there was a span of 10 bases. Germline lookup yields CDR1 MRHNA and CDR2 SNTAGT. The source is a human donor with common variable immunodeficiency. Sequencing input: peripheral blood mononuclear cells. The V and J genes are TRBV6-4 and TRBJ1-6; maybe TRBD1 (5 bases). CDR3 protein: CASSDSGQANSPLHF. Incomplete CDR3 DNA: TGTGCCAGCAGTGACTCGGGGCAGGCGAATTCACCC.